The clone carrying this T cell receptor (beta chain) was observed once. The sample originates from a study of blood T cell repertoires in COVID-19. Study background: PBMCs, B-cell-depleted T cells, or T cells provided the cDNA or gDNA that made up the material.

Per the original methods: Counts of nucleated cells, estimated from reference gene primer amplification, were obtained. Measured with immunoSEQ multiplex PCR; TCRdb has only the in-frame clones, and not every one. V, J and clone size were drawn from that table, and D and trimming were deduced from the DNA. Here the sample spans approximately 150,000 clones, over 65% being singletons. V trimming: 6 bases; J trimming: 11 bases; junction bases outside the gene matches: 17. The V gene's germline CDR1 is MDHEN and CDR2 SYDVKM. The CDR3 runs 15 residues. The material sequenced was peripheral blood. This sequence was found in a human donor in a cohort sampled during active COVID-19. The chain combines TRBV28 with TRBJ1-2; 8 bases line up with TRBD1. CDR3 loop: CASSPLLDRGFAYTF. The CDR3 region has the DNA TGTGCCAGCAGCCCATTACTCGACAGGGGATTTGCGTACACCTTC.